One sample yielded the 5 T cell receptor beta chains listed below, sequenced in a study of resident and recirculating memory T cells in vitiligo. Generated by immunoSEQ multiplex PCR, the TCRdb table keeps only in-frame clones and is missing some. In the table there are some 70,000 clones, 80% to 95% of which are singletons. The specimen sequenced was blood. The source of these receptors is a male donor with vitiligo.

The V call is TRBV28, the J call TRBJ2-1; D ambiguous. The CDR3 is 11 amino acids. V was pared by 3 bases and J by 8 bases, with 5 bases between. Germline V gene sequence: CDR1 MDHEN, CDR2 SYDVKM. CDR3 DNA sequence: TGTGCCAGCAGTTTTTTCTATGAGCAGTTCTTC. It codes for CASSFFYEQFF.

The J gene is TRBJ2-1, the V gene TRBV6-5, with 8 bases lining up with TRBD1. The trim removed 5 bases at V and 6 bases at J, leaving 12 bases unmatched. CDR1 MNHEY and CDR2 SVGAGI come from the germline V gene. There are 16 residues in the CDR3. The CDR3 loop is CASSHFDGTGANEQFF. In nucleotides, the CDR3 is TGTGCCAGCAGTCACTTTGATGGGACAGGTGCCAATGAGCAGTTCTTC.

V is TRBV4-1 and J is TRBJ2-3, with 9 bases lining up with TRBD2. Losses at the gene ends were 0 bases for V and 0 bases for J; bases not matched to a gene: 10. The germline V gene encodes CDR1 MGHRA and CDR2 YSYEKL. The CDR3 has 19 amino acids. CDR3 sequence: CASSQDFLGGGASTDTQYF. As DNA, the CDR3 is TGCGCCAGCAGCCAAGATTTCCTAGGCGGGGGGGCTAGCACAGATACGCAGTATTTT.

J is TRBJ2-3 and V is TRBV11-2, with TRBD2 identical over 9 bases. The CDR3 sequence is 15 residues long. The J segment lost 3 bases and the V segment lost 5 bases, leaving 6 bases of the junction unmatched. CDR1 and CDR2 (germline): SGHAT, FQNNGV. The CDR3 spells CASSPGLAATDTQYF. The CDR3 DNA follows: TGTGCCAGCAGCCCGGGACTAGCCGCGACAGATACGCAGTATTTT. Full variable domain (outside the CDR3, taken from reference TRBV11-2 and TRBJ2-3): EAGVAQSPRYKIIEKRQSVAFWCNPISGHATLYWYQQILGQGPKLLIQFQNNGVVDDSQLPKDRFSAERLKGVDSTLKIQPAKLEDSAVYLCASSPGLAATDTQYFGPGTRLTVL.

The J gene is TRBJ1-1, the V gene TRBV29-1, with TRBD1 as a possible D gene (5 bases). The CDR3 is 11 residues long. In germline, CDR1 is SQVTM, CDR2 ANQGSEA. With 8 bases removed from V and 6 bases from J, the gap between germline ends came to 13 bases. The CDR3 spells CSLKIGAEAFF. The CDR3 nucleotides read TGCAGCCTCAAGATAGGGGCTGAAGCTTTCTTT.